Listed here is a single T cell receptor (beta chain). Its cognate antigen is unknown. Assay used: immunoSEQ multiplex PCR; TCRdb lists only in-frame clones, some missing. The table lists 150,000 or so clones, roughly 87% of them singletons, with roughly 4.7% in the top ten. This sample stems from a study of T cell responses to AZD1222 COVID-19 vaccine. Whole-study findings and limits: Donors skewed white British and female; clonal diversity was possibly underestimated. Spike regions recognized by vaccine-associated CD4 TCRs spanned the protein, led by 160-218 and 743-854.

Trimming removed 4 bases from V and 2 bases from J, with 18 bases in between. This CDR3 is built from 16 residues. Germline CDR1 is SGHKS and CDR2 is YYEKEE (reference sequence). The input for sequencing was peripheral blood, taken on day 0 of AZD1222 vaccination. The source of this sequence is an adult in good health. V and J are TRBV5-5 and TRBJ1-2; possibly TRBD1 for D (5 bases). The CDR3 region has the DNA TGTGCCAGCAGCGGGGCCAACGCGGTGGCAAACTATGGCTACACCTTC. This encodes CASSGANAVANYGYTF.